The 10 T cell receptor beta chains below were found in one sample sequenced in a study of CD8+ T cells in alopecia areata (dated by TCRdb to about 2018). Sample time point, as interpreted from the label and publication: baseline before oral tofacitinib. Receptor amplification or capture employed the immunoSEQ multiplex PCR assay. To provide template for TCR sequencing, every sample had RNA extracted and reverse transcribed into cDNA. The source is immuneACCESS, and TCRdb retained only in-frame sequences with V and J called. Part of the clones is not carried over; for the studies checked, unresolved V genes explain less than half of this, and the remainder is unexplained. In this sample the table shows under 85,000 clones, approximately 45% of which occur a single time. The ten largest clones represent roughly a sixth of the sample. The specimen was CD8+ T cells sorted from blood, collected at week 0. Every receptor here comes from a human donor with alopecia areata.

This clone was counted a few times. The chain combines TRBV6-1 with TRBJ2-7; tentatively, D is TRBD2 (6 bases). The CDR3 spans 14 residues. V lost 5 bases, J lost 3 bases, and 14 bases lay in between. CDR1 is MNHNS and CDR2 is SASEGT in the germline V gene. The chain's CDR3 is CASSRTPGGYEQYF. For the CDR3, the DNA is TGTGCCAGCAGTCGGACTCCCGGGGGCTACGAGCAGTACTTC.

This chain connects TRBV2 to TRBJ2-1; 12 nucleotides align to TRBD2. Germline assignment: CDR1 SNHLY and CDR2 FYNNEI. The V segment lost 6 bases and the J segment 8 bases; nucleotides outside the gene matches: 8. This CDR3 is built from 15 residues. The CDR3: CASSLTSGSLHEQFF. CDR3 nucleotides: TGTGCCAGCAGCCTGACTAGCGGGAGTTTGCATGAGCAGTTCTTC.

V and J are TRBV7-7 and TRBJ2-1; the D is unclear. Germline V gives CDR1 SSHAT, CDR2 FNYEAQ (reference sequence). CDR3 length: 13 residues. V lost 2 bases to trimming and J lost 5 bases, with 7 bases between them. DNA of the CDR3: TGTGCCAGCAGCTTAAACACCAACAATGAGCAGTTCTTC. Its translation is CASSLNTNNEQFF.

V gene TRBV11-2 combines with J gene TRBJ1-2; no firm D call. Trimming shortened V by 4 bases and J by 7 bases, and 16 bases separated the two germline ends. Germline V gene lookup returns CDR1 SGHAT and CDR2 FQNNGV. This CDR3 region has 14 residues. The CDR3 loop reads CASSSGSDVTGYTF. The CDR3 DNA sequence: TGTGCCAGCAGCTCCGGATCGGACGTTACTGGCTACACCTTC.

This clone was observed a handful of times. This rearrangement joins TRBV30 to TRBJ1-2, with D maybe TRBD1 (5 bases). The CDR3 contains 13 residues. The V end was cut by 2 bases, the J end by 4 bases, with 11 bases between. In germline, CDR1 is GTSNPN, CDR2 SVGIG (reference sequence). CDR3 nucleotide sequence: TGTGCCTGGAGTATAGGGGAGAGCTATGGCTACACCTTC. It translates to CAWSIGESYGYTF.

This clone was detected many times. This rearrangement joins TRBV28 to TRBJ2-4, with unresolved D. The V end was cut by 0 bases, the J end by 2 bases, with 8 bases between. CDR3 length: 15 residues. Germline CDR1 MDHEN, CDR2 SYDVKM. CDR3 in DNA: TGTGCCAGCAGTTTATGGTTAGAGTCCAAAAACATTCAGTACTTC. Its protein product is CASSLWLESKNIQYF. Looking up the rest from reference TRBV28 and TRBJ2-4 gives the full variable domain: DVKVTQSSRYLVKRTGEKVFLECVQDMDHENMFWYRQDPGLGLRLIYFSYDVKMKEKGDIPEGYSVSREKKERFSLILESASTNQTSMYLCASSLWLESKNIQYFGAGTRLSVL.

Written as DNA, the CDR3 is TGTGCCAGCAGCGAAAGGGACAGATACGAGCAGTACTTC. This sequence encodes CASSERDRYEQYF. This chain connects TRBV9 to TRBJ2-7, with 7 bases identical to TRBD1. V trimming: 3 bases; J trimming: 4 bases; junction bases outside the gene matches: 4. Per germline, CDR1 SGDLS and CDR2 YYNGEE. This CDR3 is 13 amino acids long.

In its sample, this clone was seen many times. CDR3 nucleotides: TGTGCCAGCAGCCCGAGCCCCCTGGGACCCTACAATGAGCAGTTCTTC. It yields the protein CASSPSPLGPYNEQFF. The rearrangement uses TRBV14 and TRBJ2-1, with D possibly called TRBD1 or TRBD2 (5 bases each). V was shortened by 4 bases and J by 2 bases, with 15 bases between the two germline ends. The CDR3 is made up of 16 amino acids. The germline gives CDR1 SGHDN, CDR2 FVKESK.

This clone has a count of ten or more. This sequence joins TRBV7-2 and TRBJ2-7; the match to TRBD1 covers 7 bases. After removal of 2 bases from V and 2 bases from J, the junction contained 0 bases not matched to a gene. Germline values: CDR1 SGHTA, CDR2 FQGNSA. The CDR3 extends over 13 amino acids. The chain's CDR3 is CASSLQGAYEQYF. CDR3 DNA sequence: TGTGCCAGCAGCTTACAGGGGGCCTACGAGCAGTACTTC.

This clone was picked up a small number of times. V gene TRBV19 combines with J gene TRBJ2-2; D perhaps matches TRBD2 (5 bases). With 7 bases removed from V and 0 bases from J, the gap between germline ends came to 15 bases. Germline V gene lookup returns CDR1 LNHDA and CDR2 SQIVND (reference sequence). The CDR3 has 16 amino acids. CDR3 DNA: TGTGCCAGTAATCCCAGCGGAGACTCGAACACCGGGGAGCTGTTTTTT. Translated, it gives CASNPSGDSNTGELFF.